Listed below are T cell receptor beta chains from one sample, sequenced in a study of OX40 agonist ivuxolimab in advanced cancers. TCRdb keeps only in-frame clones here, not all; method: immunoSEQ multiplex PCR. The sample lists some 80,000 clones; about 90% were seen once. Source: CD4+ or CD8+ T cells sorted from blood, taken in a trial of the OX40 agonist ivuxolimab. The receptor source for this set is an adult with an advanced solid tumor such as melanoma, head and neck, liver or kidney cancer. Both conserved end residues are part of each CDR3. Fields, in order: V gene, D gene, J gene, clone size, CDR3 length, CDR3 DNA, CDR3 protein. The D gene is left open where the match is weak. Clone size appears in some rows only: once, few, many, or a class for an expanded clone.

>TRBV6-1|.|TRBJ1-5|.|14
TGTGCCAGCAGTGGGACAATGAGCAATCAGCCCCAGCATTTT
CASSGTMSNQPQHF
>TRBV5-1|.|TRBJ1-2|.|12
TGCGCCAGCAGCGTCGCTAACTATGGCTACACCTTC
CASSVANYGYTF
>TRBV5-6|.|TRBJ2-7|.|13
TGTGCCAGCAGCCCAACGGGGGTCTTGAAGCAGTACTTC
CASSPTGVLKQYF
>TRBV19|.|TRBJ2-5|.|14
TGTGCCAGTAGTATAACTAGTGGCGTGGAGACCCAGTACTTC
CASSITSGVETQYF
>TRBV7-2|TRBD2|TRBJ2-3|.|17
TGTGCCAGCAGCTCCAGAGGCGCTAGCGGGGGAGGAGATACGCAGTATTTT
CASSSRGASGGGDTQYF
>TRBV2|.|TRBJ2-7|once|13
TGTGCCACCGCTTTGGACGGGGGCACAGAGCAGTACTTC
CATALDGGTEQYF
>TRBV9|.|TRBJ2-7|.|15
TGTGCCAGCAGCGTAGGGAGGGACAGTCCCTACGAGCAGTACTTC
CASSVGRDSPYEQYF
>TRBV27|.|TRBJ2-7|.|14
TGTGCCAGCAGGTCCGGCACAGCTTCCTACGAGCAGTACTTC
CASRSGTASYEQYF
>TRBV7-2|.|TRBJ1-1|.|13
TGTGCCAGCAGCTTTTGGATGAACACTGAAGCTTTCTTT
CASSFWMNTEAFF
>TRBV28|TRBD1|TRBJ1-2|.|12
TGTGCCAGTGGACAGGGGAACTATGGCTACACCTTC
CASGQGNYGYTF
>TRBV7-9|.|TRBJ2-5|.|17
TGTGCCAGCAGAAAGGGGAGAGGGGTTTCGTACCAAGAGACCCAGTACTTC
CASRKGRGVSYQETQYF
>TRBV30|TRBD1|TRBJ1-1|.|13
TGTGCCTGGACGGACAGGAGGAACACTGAAGCTTTCTTT
CAWTDRRNTEAFF
>TRBV7-8|TRBD2|TRBJ2-1|.|16
TGTGCCAGCAGCCCAGGCGGACTAGCGGTCCCTAATGAGCAGTTCTTC
CASSPGGLAVPNEQFF
>TRBV7-9|TRBD2|TRBJ2-1|.|16
TGTGCCAGCAGCTTCGTTCCGGGACTAGAAGTCATTGAGCAGTTCTTC
CASSFVPGLEVIEQFF
>TRBV5-6|.|TRBJ2-3|.|16
TGTGCCAGCAGCTTGGGAGGTTCTTTAGGGCGAAATACGCAGTATTTT
CASSLGGSLGRNTQYF
>TRBV5-8|TRBD1|TRBJ1-4|.|17
TGTGCCAGCAGCTCAAACCGGGACAGACTAACTAATGAAAAACTGTTTTTT
CASSSNRDRLTNEKLFF
>TRBV19|.|TRBJ1-5|.|15
TGTGCCAGTAGTGCACAGGGCTATAGCAATCAGCCCCAGCATTTT
CASSAQGYSNQPQHF
>TRBV4-3|.|TRBJ1-6|.|18
TGCGCCAGCAGCCAAGAGGTTGCGGGGAGCTCCTATAATTCACCCCTCCACTTT
CASSQEVAGSSYNSPLHF
>TRBV18|TRBD2|TRBJ2-2|.|15
TGTGCCAGCTCACCTGTGACTAGCGCTAAAGAGGAGCTGTTTTTT
CASSPVTSAKEELFF
>TRBV28|TRBD2|TRBJ2-7|.|21
TGTGCCAGCAGAAGAACCAGTTATCGGGGGCGGACTAGCGGGAGCTCCTACGAGCAGTACTTC
CASRRTSYRGRTSGSSYEQYF
>TRBV18|.|TRBJ2-7|.|13
TGTGCCAGCTCTCTCCTGGAGGGGATTGAGCAGTACTTC
CASSLLEGIEQYF
>TRBV15|.|TRBJ2-1|.|13
TGTGCCACCAGCAGAGCGTATGGGCCTTGGCAGTTCTTC
CATSRAYGPWQFF
>TRBV11-2|TRBD1|TRBJ2-3|.|14
TGTGCCAGCAGCCCCAGGGGGCCGCCTTACCATTTTATTTTT
CASSPRGPPYHFIF
>TRBV5-1|.|TRBJ2-3|.|14
TGCGCCAGCAGCGTGTCAGGGAGCACAGATACGCAGTATTTT
CASSVSGSTDTQYF
>TRBV19|TRBD1|TRBJ2-6|.|19
TGTGCCAGTAGTACCACCGCACAGGGGGCGGGCTCTGGGGCCAACGTCCTGACTTTC
CASSTTAQGAGSGANVLTF
>TRBV5-1|.|TRBJ2-6|.|15
TGCGCCAGCAGTGACAGTCCCGCTGGGGCCAACGTCCTGACTTTC
CASSDSPAGANVLTF
>TRBV27|.|TRBJ1-5|.|12
TGTGCCAGCAACATCCCCGGGCAGCCCCAGCATTTT
CASNIPGQPQHF
>TRBV9|TRBD1|TRBJ1-2|.|15
TGTGCCAGCAGCGTAGAAGTCCCAGGGACAGGTGGCTACACCTTC
CASSVEVPGTGGYTF
>TRBV19|TRBD2|TRBJ2-1|.|16
TGTGCCAGTAGTAACTGGGGGCGGACTAGCGTCGAAGAGCAGTTCTTC
CASSNWGRTSVEEQFF
>TRBV2|.|TRBJ1-5|.|14
TGTGCCAGCAGAACAGGGTGGAGCAATCAGCCCCAGCATTTT
CASRTGWSNQPQHF
>TRBV28|TRBD1|TRBJ1-2|.|16
TGTGCCAGCAGTTCCGGGACAGTGGTTGGATTTTATGGCTACACCTTC
CASSSGTVVGFYGYTF
>TRBV5-1|.|TRBJ2-5|.|13
TGCGCCAGCAGCTTGGGATACCAAGAGACCCAGTACTTC
CASSLGYQETQYF
>TRBV5-1|TRBD1|TRBJ2-7|.|14
TGCGCCAGCAGCGCTGACAGGGTCCCTTACGAGCAGTACTTC
CASSADRVPYEQYF
>TRBV7-2|.|TRBJ2-1|.|18
TGTGCCAGCAGCGACCGGTGGGGGGCGGGCCGGGTTCGGAATGAGCAGTTCTTC
CASSDRWGAGRVRNEQFF
>TRBV27|TRBD1|TRBJ1-2|.|15
TGTGCCAGCGGCCCGGCCCGACAGGGGGGCTATGGCTACACCTTC
CASGPARQGGYGYTF
>TRBV27|.|TRBJ1-6|.|17
TGTGCCAGCAGTTTATCGTTCCCGGGGGTTCAGTCCTCACCCCTCCACTTT
CASSLSFPGVQSSPLHF
>TRBV9|TRBD2|TRBJ2-1|.|15
TGTGCCAGCAGAAGGGAGGGACTAGCTGGCAATGAGCAGTTCTTC
CASRREGLAGNEQFF
>TRBV5-1|.|TRBJ1-2|.|12
TGCGCCAGCAGCAACTCTCGGGAGGGCTACACCTTC
CASSNSREGYTF
>TRBV5-6|.|TRBJ2-5|.|14
TGTGCCAGCAGCTTGTTGGGAGCCCAAGAGACCCAGTACTTC
CASSLLGAQETQYF
>TRBV10-2|TRBD1|TRBJ2-3|once|14
TGCGCCAGCAGCCAGGGGGCGATCACAGATACGCAGTATTTT
CASSQGAITDTQYF
>TRBV2|TRBD2|TRBJ2-1|.|15
TGTGCCAGCAAACCTCCGGGACTAGCGGTCAATGAGCAGTTCTTC
CASKPPGLAVNEQFF
>TRBV7-2|.|TRBJ1-2|.|16
TGTGCCAGCAGCTCGCGGAACCCTTGGCAGGGAGGCGGCTACACCTTC
CASSSRNPWQGGGYTF
>TRBV27|.|TRBJ2-3|.|14
TGTGCCAGCAGTTTCGGGGGCCCCACAGATACGCAGTATTTT
CASSFGGPTDTQYF
>TRBV29-1|.|TRBJ1-2|.|11
TGCAGCGTCAGGGATAACTATGGCTACACCTTC
CSVRDNYGYTF
>TRBV2|TRBD1|TRBJ1-1|.|14
TGTGCCAGCAGACAGGGGATTCAGAACACTGAAGCTTTCTTT
CASRQGIQNTEAFF
>TRBV6-5|TRBD2|TRBJ2-2|.|14
TGTGCCAGCAGTCAGCGCGGGGGGAACGGGGAGCTGTTTTTT
CASSQRGGNGELFF
>TRBV6-6|TRBD1|TRBJ2-7|.|12
TGTGCCAGCAGTCCGGGACAGGGGGCGGTGTACTTC
CASSPGQGAVYF
>TRBV7-2|.|TRBJ1-5|few|13
TGTGCCAGCAGCTTAAGTAGCAATCAGCCCCAGCATTTT
CASSLSSNQPQHF
>TRBV27|.|TRBJ2-1|.|15
TGTGCCAGCAGTCTCACTCCGGGACCACTCAATGAGCAGTTCTTC
CASSLTPGPLNEQFF
>TRBV2|TRBD2|TRBJ2-5|.|14
TGTGCCAGCACAACCGGGGGGAGAGCGGAGACCCAGTACTTC
CASTTGGRAETQYF
>TRBV29-1|TRBD1|TRBJ2-3|.|15
TGCAGCGTTGCAGGGACAGGGGTTGGCACAGATACGCAGTATTTT
CSVAGTGVGTDTQYF